This T cell receptor beta chain was sequenced during a study of T cells after yellow fever vaccination (dated by TCRdb to between 2019 and 2020). Context from the whole study: The SMART-Seq v4 Ultra Low Input RNA kit was used to prepare libraries from fractions with low cell numbers. Bulk PBMC replicates and cell subsets were isolated from blood drawn at multiple timepoints before and after both primary and secondary immunization. To follow T-cell clones before and after both primary and booster YFV17D yellow fever vaccination, bulk TCR alpha and beta repertoires underwent longitudinal sequencing. Two healthy male donors made up the cohort, one aged 18 to 30 years and the other aged 30 to 39 years.

Sample treatment or condition, as interpreted from the label and publication: live attenuated yellow fever vaccine strain. PBMCs were isolated from peripheral blood using a standard Ficoll-Paque protocol. CD4 and CD8 T-cell fractions were isolated with Dynabeads CD4 and CD8 positive selection kits. RNA was extracted with TriZol from bulk PBMCs, CD4 and CD8 fractions, and dextramer-positive and dextramer-negative fractions. TCR cDNA was made using 5'RACE template switching, a step that added a universal primer site and unique molecular identifiers. cDNA synthesis was primed from both the TCR alpha and TCR beta constant segments. Library amplification used two PCR steps, and the second PCR step added sample barcodes and sequencing adapters. Sequencing of libraries was done on Illumina HiSeq 2500 (2x100 bp) or NovaSeq (2x150 bp). Turning to the authors' computational methods: MIGEC was used to demultiplex reads and collapse the reads into UMI consensus sequences, and MiXCR was used for V(D)J alignment. Vaccine-responding clonotypes were defined with edgeR using replicate PBMC samples, requiring FDR below 0.01 and a log2 fold change above 5 up to day 15. Each bulk clonotype received a CD4 or CD8 identity based on whether the sequenced CD4 or CD8 repertoire contained that clonotype at higher abundance. TCRdb handled the public reads itself, with Q25 trimming in fastp and clone calling in MiXCR, and kept productive beta chains. Every CDR3 protein is listed once, alongside the most common genes and DNA of its rows. Here the V and J calls rest on TCRdb's processing, not on the authors' analysis. Present in this sample are about 58,000 distinct CDR3 sequences, approximately 6.9% of which were seen just once. Clones ranked in the top ten supply around two fifths of the sample.

Paper-wide results and their limitations: A small share of clonotypes occurred in both CD4 and CD8 compartments, likely arising from convergent recombination. FACS-sorted repertoires could contain abundant contaminating clonotypes from the bulk population, so computational filtering was required. Compared with the primary T-cell response, the secondary T-cell response was faster but weaker, reaching its peak on day 5 rather than on day 15. Because the study included only two donors, the extent to which the findings can be generalized is limited. After the booster, most of the clones that had expanded following primary vaccination were detected again (almost 98% of CD4 and roughly nine tenths of CD8), which suggests that memory was broadly maintained.

In the case of this clonotype: No antigen is known for it. Base qualities are missing; no much larger clone stands one base away.

Sequencing used CD8+ T cells sorted from PBMCs, obtained on the day of the first yellow fever vaccination. This TCR derives from a young man who received the YFV17D yellow fever vaccine.

The nucleotide sequence reads TGTGCCAGGAGCCCGGGGCTCAGCGCCGGGGAGCTGTTTTTT. Its protein reads: CARSPGLSAGELFF. The sequence links TRBV7-9 to TRBJ2-2, with the D call tentatively TRBD1 or TRBD2, each fitting 5 bases. The germline ends are 17 bases apart after V is trimmed by 9 bases and J by 6 bases. The cysteine opens and the phenylalanine closes a CDR3 of 14 amino acids. CDR3 DNA only is kept here, 42 bases in frame from base 1. CDR1 and CDR2, per the germline V gene (reference sequence), are SEHNR and FQNEAQ.